This TCR beta chain was identified during a study of cytomegalovirus exposure and HLA in healthy donors. Overall study: The same platform was used for the 120 or so validation repertoires as for the roughly 730 first-cohort repertoires, as reported in a later analysis.

This CDR3 is 16 amino acids long. The trim removed 3 bases at V and 8 bases at J, leaving 11 bases unmatched. Per the germline V gene, CDR1 is MGHRA and CDR2 is YSYEKL. A remark on this clone: Its antigen is not known.

General study points: Listed as cytomegalovirus-associated were 150 or so TCR beta chains.

The donors belonged to the roughly 120-subject validation cohort, separate from the approximately 700-subject first cohort. The method was immunoSEQ multiplex PCR; TCRdb's version includes in-frame clones alone and lacks a portion of them. The table has about 65,000 clones, around 90% seen once. The sequence was collected from a woman aged 18-29 years in good health and CMV-seronegative. The specimen sequenced was PBMCs. The genes are TRBV4-1 and TRBJ2-1; 9 nucleotides align to TRBD1. For the CDR3, the DNA is TGCGCCAGCAGCCAGTTTTTCGGACAGGGGAACGATGAGCAGTTCTTC. The encoded protein is CASSQFFGQGNDEQFF.